Presented here are 30 T cell receptor beta chains from one specimen sequenced in a study of blood T cell repertoires in COVID-19. Measured with immunoSEQ multiplex PCR; TCRdb has only the in-frame clones, and not every one. The data contain approximately 25,000 clones, 72% of them singletons. The sample was peripheral blood. Receptor source: a woman aged 80 or older with acute or convalescent COVID-19.

The rearrangement links TRBV5-1 to TRBJ2-5; TRBD1 matches at 9 bases. This CDR3 contains 14 residues. The germline CDR1 and CDR2 sequences are SGHRS and YFSETQ. Unmatched junction bases numbered 5, after V lost 3 bases and J lost 5 bases. The chain's CDR3 is CASSWDREGETQYF. The DNA for the CDR3 is TGCGCCAGCAGCTGGGACAGGGAGGGGGAGACCCAGTACTTC.

This clone appeared a single time. The chain joins TRBV6-5 to TRBJ1-4, with D uncertain. Deletions cut 10 bases from V and 9 bases from J, with 18 bases between. The CDR3 extends over 13 amino acids. The germline gives CDR1 MNHEY, CDR2 SVGAGI. The CDR3 sequence is CAIIYNEGQKLFF. The CDR3 bases are TGTGCCATCATTTACAACGAGGGCCAAAAACTGTTTTTT.

The V gene is TRBV28, the J gene TRBJ2-3, with 9 bases aligning to TRBD2. Germline loops: CDR1 MDHEN, CDR2 SYDVKM. The CDR3 has 14 amino acids. The V and J ends lost 3 bases and 5 bases, in that order; junction bases with no gene match: 3. The CDR3 sequence is CASSFETSGDTQYF. For the CDR3, the DNA is TGTGCCAGCAGTTTCGAGACTAGCGGAGATACGCAGTATTTT.

The genes are TRBV7-2 and TRBJ2-3, with D uncertain. Trimming shortened V by 0 bases and J by 6 bases, and 10 bases separated the two germline ends. Germline V gene lookup returns CDR1 SGHTA and CDR2 FQGNSA. This CDR3 spans 14 amino acids. The CDR3 is CASSLAEWSDTQYF. CDR3 DNA sequence: TGTGCCAGCAGCTTAGCGGAGTGGTCGGATACGCAGTATTTT. Supplemented by reference TRBV7-2 and TRBJ2-3, the full variable domain reads GAGVSQSPSNKVTEKGKDVELRCDPISGHTALYWYRQSLGQGLEFLIYFQGNSAPDKSGLPSDRFSAERTGGSVSTLTIQRTQQEDSAVYLCASSLAEWSDTQYFGPGTRLTVL.

The chain links TRBV29-1 to TRBJ2-1, with TRBD2 identical over 15 bases. The CDR3 extends over 16 amino acids. Germline lookup yields CDR1 SQVTM and CDR2 ANQGSEA. J gave up 9 bases and V 6 bases, and 12 bases lay outside the gene matches. CDR3 coding DNA: TGCAGCGTCCGACCGGGACAGGGACTAGCGGGGGGTGAGCAGTTCTTC. It yields the protein CSVRPGQGLAGGEQFF.

This clone came up once. The chain carries TRBV6-2 or TRBV6-3 and TRBJ2-1; 13 bases are a match to TRBD2. CDR1 and CDR2 (germline): MNHEY, SVGEGT. This CDR3 is 19 amino acids long. V shed 6 bases and J 2 bases; nucleotides not matched to a gene: 13. The CDR3 bases are TGTGCCAGCAGCATCGGACTAGCGGGAGAAGGGAACGCCTACAATGAGCAGTTCTTC. Encoded protein: CASSIGLAGEGNAYNEQFF.

The chain carries TRBV7-9 and TRBJ2-1; 9 nucleotides agree with TRBD1. The CDR3 has 15 residues. With 11 bases clipped from V and 4 bases from J, the junction kept 12 bases outside the gene matches. The germline V gene encodes CDR1 SEHNR and CDR2 FQNEAQ (reference sequence). CDR3 sequence (DNA): TGTGCCGTACCTCTCGGAGGACAGGGGTACAATGAGCAGTTCTTC. It yields the protein CAVPLGGQGYNEQFF.

The chain couples TRBV21-1 to TRBJ2-1; the table's D gene call, TRBD2, was not cross checked with the DNA. TRBV21-1 is a pseudogene segment. The CDR3 is made up of 17 amino acids. The CDR3 protein is CASSPKGLAGVRNEQFF. The CDR3 DNA sequence: TGTGCCAGCAGCCCCAAGGGACTAGCGGGAGTGAGGAATGAGCAGTTCTTC.

The V gene is TRBV2, the J gene TRBJ1-6; D call uncertain. Germline CDR1 is SNHLY and CDR2 is FYNNEI. With 7 bases removed from V and 10 bases from J, the gap between germline ends came to 11 bases. This CDR3 is 12 amino acids long. The CDR3 coding sequence is TGTGCCAGCAAAGAGAGGAGCTCACCCCTCCACTTT. Protein: CASKERSSPLHF.

The V call is TRBV4-3, the J call TRBJ1-4; TRBD1 matches at 8 bases. This CDR3 has 15 residues. Trimming took 4 bases from V and 8 from J; bases not matched to a gene: 9. Germline V gives CDR1 LGHNA, CDR2 YSLEER. This CDR3 is CASSPYGQGGEKLFF. The DNA for the CDR3 is TGCGCCAGCAGCCCCTACGGACAGGGCGGCGAAAAACTGTTTTTT.

This clone was found a few times. The rearrangement joins TRBV7-8 to TRBJ1-5, with no clear D. The V end was cut by 5 bases, the J end by 0 bases, with 8 bases between. In germline, CDR1 is SGHVS, CDR2 FQNEAQ. This CDR3 contains 14 residues. In DNA form, the CDR3 reads TGTGCCAGCAGCCAGAGTTATAGCAATCAGCCCCAGCATTTT. Protein sequence: CASSQSYSNQPQHF.

This chain connects TRBV15 to TRBJ1-5; D may be TRBD1 (6 bases). The germline V gene encodes CDR1 LNHNV and CDR2 YYDKDF (reference sequence). Trimming removed 5 bases at V and 7 bases at J, with 12 bases between. The CDR3 runs 13 residues. The CDR3 loop reads CATSGGPAQPQHF. The CDR3 nucleotides are TGTGCCACCAGCGGGGGCCCCGCACAGCCCCAGCATTTT.

This clone was detected only once. This sequence joins TRBV15 and TRBJ2-7; TRBD1 aligns across 7 bases. CDR3 length equals 14 residues. Germline CDR1 and CDR2: LNHNV and YYDKDF (reference sequence). V was pared by 0 bases and J by 2 bases, with 1 base of the junction left unmatched. The CDR3 region has the DNA TGTGCCACCAGCAGAGAGGACAGGACCTACGAGCAGTACTTC. Its translation: CATSREDRTYEQYF.

This rearrangement joins TRBV19 to TRBJ2-3; TRBD2 matches at 11 bases. In germline, CDR1 is LNHDA, CDR2 SQIVND (reference sequence). CDR3 length equals 18 residues. The V segment lost 5 bases and the J segment 0 bases; nucleotides outside the gene matches: 10. This CDR3 reads CASSGTSGGHPSTDTQYF. The CDR3 DNA reads as TGTGCCAGTAGTGGAACTAGCGGGGGCCACCCGAGCACAGATACGCAGTATTTT.

This clone was recorded a few times. V is TRBV27 and J is TRBJ1-1; D is undetermined. The CDR3 loop spans 14 amino acids. Looked up from germline, CDR1 is MNHEY and CDR2 is SMNVEV (reference sequence). V dropped 6 bases and J dropped 0 bases, with 11 bases sitting between them. The CDR3 region has the DNA TGTGCCAGCAGCCCGGAGGGAGTGAACACTGAAGCTTTCTTT. Protein sequence: CASSPEGVNTEAFF.

The V and J genes are TRBV29-1 and TRBJ2-7, with 9 positions matching TRBD2. The germline V gene encodes CDR1 SQVTM and CDR2 ANQGSEA. This CDR3 is built from 16 residues. V lost 4 bases, J lost 5 bases, and 15 bases stayed unmatched. This chain's CDR3 is CSVVSGGGVGGNEQYF. DNA for the CDR3: TGCAGCGTTGTCTCTGGCGGGGGGGTAGGTGGCAACGAGCAGTACTTC.

This clone came up a few times. The chain links TRBV2 to TRBJ1-5; D perhaps matches TRBD1 (6 bases). The germline V gene has CDR1 SNHLY and CDR2 FYNNEI. CDR3 size: 14 residues. V lost 2 bases, J lost 7 bases, and 12 bases lay in between. DNA of the CDR3: TGTGCCAGCAGTGAACAGGGGCTAGGGCAGCCCCAGCATTTT. Its translation is CASSEQGLGQPQHF. Full variable domain (outside the CDR3, taken from reference TRBV2 and TRBJ1-5): EPEVTQTPSHQVTQMGQEVILRCVPISNHLYFYWYRQILGQKVEFLVSFYNNEISEKSEIFDDQFSVERPDGSNFTLKIRSTKLEDSAMYFCASSEQGLGQPQHFGDGTRLSIL.

The CDR3 protein is CATSSSRGRGNTIYF. The CDR3 nucleotides read TGTGCCACCAGCAGTTCCAGGGGGAGGGGAAACACCATATATTTT. The V call is TRBV15, the J call TRBJ1-3; 7 bases map to TRBD1. V lost 3 bases to trimming and J lost 4 bases; unmatched junction nucleotides: 6. The CDR3 runs to 15 residues. From germline, CDR1 is LNHNV and CDR2 YYDKDF (reference sequence).

This clone came up a few times. The V gene is TRBV7-8, the J gene TRBJ2-3; 10 bases align to TRBD2. CDR3 length equals 14 residues. Germline CDR1 SGHVS, CDR2 FQNEAQ. The V gene end was trimmed by 8 bases and the J gene end by 3 bases; junction bases not matched to a gene: 5. The CDR3 loop reads CASGISGGTDTQYF. Here the CDR3 DNA reads TGTGCCAGCGGAATTAGCGGGGGGACAGATACGCAGTATTTT.

The rearrangement uses TRBV14 and TRBJ2-1, with 12 bases that match TRBD2. Germline-derived CDR1 and CDR2 are SGHDN and FVKESK. The CDR3 loop spans 18 amino acids. V shed 2 bases and J 3 bases; nucleotides not matched to a gene: 8. In nucleotides, the CDR3 is TGTGCCAGCAGCCAAACTATACTAGCGGGAGGCCTCTACAATGAGCAGTTCTTC. Translating gives CASSQTILAGGLYNEQFF.

The rearrangement uses TRBV19 and TRBJ2-1, with D perhaps TRBD1 (7 bases). Germline V gene data show CDR1 as LNHDA and CDR2 as SQIVND (reference sequence). The CDR3 spans 15 residues. The V gene lost 10 bases and the J gene lost 4 bases, with 20 bases spanning the gap. In DNA form, the CDR3 reads TGTGCCACTAAAAGTGCCAGGGGGGCTTACAATGAGCAGTTCTTC. Amino acid sequence: CATKSARGAYNEQFF.

The chain couples TRBV28 to TRBJ1-2; 8 bases align to TRBD1. Trimming removed 6 bases from V and 3 bases from J; junction bases left unmatched: 18. The CDR3 is made up of 18 amino acids. Germline V gene lookup returns CDR1 MDHEN and CDR2 SYDVKM. CDR3 in DNA: TGTGCCAGCAGGCCCGGACAGGGTAGTCCTTTAGCTCACTATGGCTACACCTTC. Protein product: CASRPGQGSPLAHYGYTF.

The chain recombines TRBV9 with TRBJ1-4; D is perhaps TRBD1 (6 bases). Germline CDR1 and CDR2: SGDLS and YYNGEE. V lost 6 bases, J lost 6 bases, and 15 bases lay in between. The CDR3 totals 14 residues. The CDR3 DNA follows: TGTGCCAGCAAACGGGAGGGGGTGGATGAAAAACTGTTTTTT. Protein sequence: CASKREGVDEKLFF. The whole variable domain, remainder taken from reference TRBV9 and TRBJ1-4, is DSGVTQTPKHLITATGQRVTLRCSPRSGDLSVYWYQQSLDQGLQFLIQYYNGEERAKGNILERFSAQQFPDLHSELNLSSLELGDSALYFCASKREGVDEKLFFGSGTQLSVL.

This clone has only a few counts. The chain uses TRBV4-1 and TRBJ1-3; no reliable D call. V was pared by 2 bases and J by 4 bases, with 9 bases between. CDR1 is MGHRA, CDR2 YSYEKL, per germline. CDR3 length: 14 residues. CDR3 loop: CASSQSIQGNTIYF. The CDR3, as DNA: TGCGCCAGCAGCCAATCTATACAGGGAAACACCATATATTTT.

This clone turned up a few times. The CDR3 spells CASSETSGGTGELFF. DNA of the CDR3: TGTGCCAGCAGTGAAACTAGCGGGGGCACCGGGGAGCTGTTTTTT. V and J are TRBV2 and TRBJ2-2; TRBD2 aligns across 11 bases. The germline gives CDR1 SNHLY, CDR2 FYNNEI. The V gene end was trimmed by 2 bases and the J gene end by 4 bases; junction bases not matched to a gene: 0. CDR3 size: 15 residues.

Here the CDR3 reads CASSVLGGGGEQYF. The CDR3 DNA reads as TGTGCCAGCAGTGTCCTGGGGGGTGGCGGCGAGCAGTACTTC. The chain is built from TRBV25-1 and TRBJ2-7; a weak D match, TRBD2 (6 bases). The CDR3 is made up of 14 amino acids. Trimming pared 4 bases from V and 6 bases from J, leaving 16 bases between. CDR1 and CDR2 from the germline V gene are MGHDK and SYGVNS.

This sequence joins TRBV6-5 and TRBJ1-3, with a weak D call TRBD1 (5 bases). The CDR3 loop spans 13 amino acids. Trimming pared 5 bases from V and 6 bases from J, leaving 11 bases between. CDR1 MNHEY and CDR2 SVGAGI come from the germline V gene. The CDR3 here is CASSRGDQNTIYF. CDR3 sequence (DNA): TGTGCCAGCAGTCGGGGGGACCAAAACACCATATATTTT.

The CDR3, as DNA: TGTGCCAGCAGTCAGGACATCTGGGATACGCAGTATTTT. This encodes CASSQDIWDTQYF. The V call is TRBV6-4, the J call TRBJ2-3, with a weak D call TRBD1 (5 bases). Trimming took off 5 bases at V and 6 bases at J, with 12 bases between the two ends. Germline V gene data show CDR1 as MRHNA and CDR2 as SNTAGT. CDR3 length: 13 amino acids.

The chain links TRBV29-1 to TRBJ1-1; D might be TRBD1 (5 bases). The germline V gene encodes CDR1 SQVTM and CDR2 ANQGSEA. Trimming took off 4 bases at V and 6 bases at J, with 12 bases between the two ends. The CDR3 length is 12 residues. DNA for the CDR3: TGCAGCGTTGCCCGGGGGGGGGCTGAAGCTTTCTTT. This translates into CSVARGGAEAFF.

This clone was recorded only once. V gene TRBV5-8 combines with J gene TRBJ1-5, with TRBD1 matching 8 bases. V lost 2 bases and J lost 5; bases outside the gene matches: 6. The CDR3 runs 15 residues. Germline loops: CDR1 SGHTS, CDR2 YDEGEE. The CDR3 reads CASSFQGAGYQPQHF. CDR3 sequence (DNA): TGTGCCAGCAGCTTTCAGGGGGCGGGGTATCAGCCCCAGCATTTT.